A selection of T cell receptor beta chains follows, all from one sample in a study of cytomegalovirus exposure and HLA in healthy donors. The repertoire was sequenced with immunoSEQ multiplex PCR; TCRdb's copy has only in-frame clones and lacks some. There are more than 75,000 clones in the sample; 74% occur only once, and about 8.6% lies in the top ten. Sequenced material: PBMCs. These receptors originate from a man aged 40-49 years in good health and CMV-seropositive. Each CDR3 is given with its conserved first and last residue. D genes are given only for firm matches. Not all rows give a size; the values are once, few, many and, for expanded clones, a class.

TRBJ2-5	TRBV4-3	NA	NA	TGCGCCAGCAGCCCCCATGGGCGGGAACCTGGGGAGACCCAGTACTTC	CASSPHGREPGETQYF
TRBJ2-7	TRBV30	NA	NA	TGTGCCTGGAGCGCGGTACAGGGGAGGAGTGTGGACGAGCAGTACTTC	CAWSAVQGRSVDEQYF
TRBJ1-1	TRBV5-1	NA	NA	TGCGCCAGCAGCTTCAGTCGGGGGAAGGAAGCTTTCTTT	CASSFSRGKEAFF
TRBJ1-4	TRBV5-6	NA	NA	TGTGCCAGCAGCCTAGAGGCAACTAATGAAAAACTGTTTTTT	CASSLEATNEKLFF
TRBJ2-7	TRBV7-2	NA	NA	TGTGCCAGCAGCTCCTCCAGGAATACCTACGAGCAGTACTTC	CASSSSRNTYEQYF
TRBJ2-3	TRBV11-3	NA	NA	TGTGCCAGCAGCTTCAATTCGGGAGATACGCAGTATTTT	CASSFNSGDTQYF
TRBJ1-3	TRBV2	NA	NA	TGTGCCAGCAGTGAGTCTTCGGGCTCTGGAAACACCATATATTTT	CASSESSGSGNTIYF
TRBJ2-7	TRBV27	NA	TRBD2	TGTGCCAGCAGTTTCGGGACTAGCACCTACGAGCAGTACTTC	CASSFGTSTYEQYF
TRBJ2-5	TRBV2	NA	NA	TGTGCCAGCAGACTAACAGGGAATTCGGAGACCCAGTACTTC	CASRLTGNSETQYF
TRBJ2-1	TRBV10-3	NA	NA	TGTGCCATCTGGGGTGGGGGGACCTACAATGAGCAGTTCTTC	CAIWGGGTYNEQFF
TRBJ2-3	TRBV9	NA	NA	TGTGCCAGCAGCGTAGGTGCCCCAAAGGGGCCCTACACAGATACGCAGTATTTT	CASSVGAPKGPYTDTQYF
TRBJ1-4	TRBV25-1	NA	TRBD1	TGTGCCAGCAGCGGGTACCGGACAGGGAGAAAGGATGAAAAACTGTTTTTT	CASSGYRTGRKDEKLFF
TRBJ1-1	TRBV4-2	few	TRBD1	TGTGCCAGCAGCCAAGCCGACAGGGGGCGAACTGAAGCTTTCTTT	CASSQADRGRTEAFF
TRBJ1-6	TRBV9	NA	NA	TGTGCCAGCAGCGCCGACGGGAATTCACCCCTCCACTTT	CASSADGNSPLHF
TRBJ1-5	TRBV5-5	NA	NA	TGTGCCAGCAGCTTGGATAGTGGGGCTAAGAATCAGCCCCAGCATTTT	CASSLDSGAKNQPQHF
TRBJ1-2	TRBV2	NA	TRBD1	TGTGCCAGCAGTGGGGGACAGGGGCATGGCTACACCTTC	CASSGGQGHGYTF
TRBJ1-2	TRBV9	NA	NA	TGTGCCAGCAGCCCCTCCGAAGAGAACTATGGCTACACCTTC	CASSPSEENYGYTF
TRBJ1-5	TRBV19	NA	TRBD1	TGTGCCAGTAGCCCAGGGGGCTTCGGCAATCAGCCCCAGCATTTT	CASSPGGFGNQPQHF
TRBJ2-1	TRBV30	once	NA	TGTGCCTGGAGTGTTGAAGCGGGGACATACAATGAGCAGTTCTTC	CAWSVEAGTYNEQFF
TRBJ2-7	TRBV10-3	NA	TRBD1	TGTGCCATCAGAGGCGAACAGGGGAGCGAGCAGTACTTC	CAIRGEQGSEQYF